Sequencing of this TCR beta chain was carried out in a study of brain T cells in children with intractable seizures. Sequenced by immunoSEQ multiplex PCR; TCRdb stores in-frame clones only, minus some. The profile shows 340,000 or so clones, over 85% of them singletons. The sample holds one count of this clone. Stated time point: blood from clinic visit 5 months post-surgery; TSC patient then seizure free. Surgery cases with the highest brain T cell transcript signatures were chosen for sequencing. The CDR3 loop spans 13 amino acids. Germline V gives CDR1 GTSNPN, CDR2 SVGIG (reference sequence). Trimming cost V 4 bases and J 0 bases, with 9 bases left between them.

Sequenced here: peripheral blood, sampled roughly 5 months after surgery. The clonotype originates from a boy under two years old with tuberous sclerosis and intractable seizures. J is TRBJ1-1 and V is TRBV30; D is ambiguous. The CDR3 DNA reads TGTGCCTGGAAATATAAGATGAACACTGAAGCTTTCTTT. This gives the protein CAWKYKMNTEAFF.